A single sample is the source of the 28 T cell receptor beta chains below, sequenced in a study of metastatic and nonmetastatic thyroid tumors. TCRdb re-called clones from the PCR reads using MiXCR. The sample has tens of thousands of clones, about 15% seen once. Thyroid surgery was preceded by no treatment in any patient. The sequenced material came from blood. These receptors originate from a female donor with papillary thyroid cancer or a benign thyroid nodule (not recorded which). Some clones in this sample may be carry-over from other donors' samples.

This clone came up many times. V and J are TRBV4-1 and TRBJ2-3; no clear D. CDR1 is MGHRA, CDR2 YSYEKL, per germline. V was shortened by 6 bases and J by 0 bases, with 16 bases between the two germline ends. This CDR3 is built from 16 residues. CDR3: CASRSSPGASTDTQYF. In nucleotides, the CDR3 is TGCGCCAGCAGAAGCTCGCCAGGCGCTAGCACAGATACGCAGTATTTT.

This clone is termed medium-sized (0.01 to 0.1%). Other DNA sequences from this sample encode an identical CDR3 as well. J is TRBJ2-7 and V is TRBV12-3 or TRBV12-4, with a weak D call TRBD1 (5 bases). CDR3 length: 13 amino acids. V shed 6 bases and J shed 4 bases, with 13 bases lying between them. DNA of the CDR3: TGTGCCAGCAGAATCTCGACAGCTTACGAGCAGTACTTC. It is translated as CASRISTAYEQYF.

The V gene is TRBV30, the J gene TRBJ1-2, with D tentatively TRBD1 (6 bases). The germline V gene encodes CDR1 GTSNPN and CDR2 SVGIG (reference sequence). V shed 3 bases and J shed 4 bases, with 12 bases lying between them. This CDR3 comprises 13 residues. This CDR3 is CAWRQDSRYGYTF. The DNA of the CDR3 is TGTGCCTGGAGGCAGGACAGCCGCTATGGCTACACCTTC.

About this clone itself: Being one base from a much bigger clone, this may be a read error. This sequence joins TRBV29-1 and TRBJ2-3; 11 bases line up with TRBD2. CDR3 length: 14 residues. Germline V CDR1 and CDR2: SQVTM, ANQGSEA. The CDR3 loop reads CRAPSGGTRDTQYF. The CDR3 coding sequence is TGCAGAGCACCTAGCGGGGGGACCCGAGATACGCAGTATTTT.

This clone was detected many times. The chain is built from TRBV11-2 and TRBJ1-5; D possibly corresponds to TRBD1 (5 bases). Germline loops: CDR1 SGHAT, CDR2 FQNNGV. The CDR3 loop spans 15 amino acids. Trimming took 1 base from V and 2 from J, leaving 9 bases between them. The CDR3 nucleotides read TGTGCCAGCAGCTTAGGGGGGGTAGGCAATCAGCCCCAGCATTTT. It translates to CASSLGGVGNQPQHF.

This clone was seen ten or more times. The chain employs TRBV7-3 and TRBJ1-1, with D possibly being TRBD1 (6 bases). V lost 5 bases and J 4 bases, leaving 14 bases between the germline ends. Germline assignment: CDR1 SGHTA and CDR2 FQGTGA. This CDR3 is built from 14 residues. The CDR3 coding sequence is TGTGCCAGCAGCCCCAACCGGGACACCACTGAAGCTTTCTTT. It translates to CASSPNRDTTEAFF. The full variable domain, in which reference TRBV7-3 and TRBJ1-1 provide the parts outside the CDR3, is GAGVSQTPSNKVTEKGKYVELRCDPISGHTALYWYRQSLGQGPEFLIYFQGTGAADDSGLPNDRFFAVRPEGSVSTLKIQRTERGDSAVYLCASSPNRDTTEAFFGQGTRLTVV.

The sample holds many counts of this clone. The chain is built from TRBV11-3 and TRBJ1-1; possible D gene TRBD1, 5 bases. This CDR3 has 15 residues. V was clipped by 4 bases and J by 1 base, with 13 bases between them. The germline CDR1 and CDR2 sequences are SGHNT and YENEEA. The CDR3 loop is CASSSSGRGNTEAFF. Here the CDR3 DNA reads TGTGCCAGCAGCTCCTCGGGACGTGGGAACACTGAAGCTTTCTTT.

As regards this clone: Mismatch with germline at one junction end may stem from a read error. This chain uses TRBV27 with TRBJ2-6; 7 nucleotides align to TRBD2. This CDR3 contains 19 residues. The germline V gene has CDR1 MNHEY and CDR2 SMNVEV (reference sequence). CDR3 sequence reads: CASSSFGEGGLSVANFLTF. As DNA, the CDR3 is TGTGCCAGCAGTTCGTTTGGGGAGGGTGGCCTCTCTGTGGCCAACTTCCTGACTTTC.

At least ten counts were recorded for this clone. This chain's CDR3 is CSAIDSGRADTQYF. The DNA for the CDR3 is TGCAGTGCTATAGATTCGGGGAGAGCAGATACGCAGTATTTT. This chain uses TRBV20-1 with TRBJ2-3; TRBD2 is a possible D gene (5 bases). The V and J ends lost 4 bases and 4 bases respectively, with 15 bases between them. There are 14 residues in the CDR3. CDR1 and CDR2 (germline): DFQATT, SNEGSKA (reference sequence).

This clone was detected only a few times. The genes are TRBV7-3 and TRBJ2-2, with TRBD2 identical over 7 bases. The CDR3 extends over 15 amino acids. With 2 bases clipped from V and 8 bases from J, the junction kept 8 bases outside the gene matches. Germline V gene lookup returns CDR1 SGHTA and CDR2 FQGTGA. The CDR3 protein is CASSLGGSKTGELFF. CDR3 sequence (DNA): TGTGCCAGCAGCTTAGGCGGGAGTAAAACAGGGGAGCTGTTTTTT.

In this sample, this clone turned up many times. V usage is TRBV20-1 and J usage is TRBJ1-2; a weak D match, TRBD1 (6 bases). This CDR3 is built from 12 residues. CDR1 is DFQATT and CDR2 is SNEGSKA in the germline V gene (reference sequence). Trimming cost V 6 bases and J 4 bases, with 12 bases left between them. The CDR3 is CSATTGPYGYTF. The CDR3 DNA follows: TGCAGTGCCACTACAGGGCCCTATGGCTACACCTTC.

The V gene is TRBV3-1, the J gene TRBJ1-6; no reliable D call. Germline assignment: CDR1 LGHDT and CDR2 YNNKEL (reference sequence). V lost 0 bases to trimming and J lost 10 bases, with 13 bases between them. The CDR3 is 15 residues long. CDR3 DNA sequence: TGTGCCAGCAGCCAAGATCCCCACCCCAGCTCACCCCTCCACTTT. Translated, it gives CASSQDPHPSSPLHF.

The sample holds many counts of this clone. V usage is TRBV28 and J usage is TRBJ2-3, with 11 bases lining up with TRBD2. Germline V lookup: CDR1 MDHEN, CDR2 SYDVKM. V dropped 5 bases and J dropped 4; count of bases not matched to a gene: 8. The CDR3 extends over 16 amino acids. The CDR3: CASSPPSGGNADTQYF. As DNA, the CDR3 is TGTGCCAGCAGTCCTCCTAGCGGGGGGAATGCAGATACGCAGTATTTT.

This clone was recorded many times. The chain is built from TRBV20-1 and TRBJ2-3, with TRBD2 matching over 13 bases. The CDR3 is 19 amino acids. The trim removed 5 bases at V and 0 bases at J, leaving 14 bases unmatched. CDR1 and CDR2 (germline): DFQATT, SNEGSKA (reference sequence). The CDR3 DNA is TGCAGTGCTCCTACCGGGACTAGCGGGGTGTTCCCTAGCACAGATACGCAGTATTTT. This encodes CSAPTGTSGVFPSTDTQYF.

This clone has ten or more counts. The chain combines TRBV7-9 with TRBJ2-7; D is perhaps TRBD2 (7 bases). Germline loops: CDR1 SEHNR, CDR2 FQNEAQ (reference sequence). The germline V and J ends were trimmed by 1 base and 8 bases, with 15 bases remaining between them. The CDR3 length is 14 residues. CDR3 bases: TGTGCCAGCAGCTTAGAGGGGGGGGGTCGCCAGCAGTACTTC. As protein: CASSLEGGGRQQYF. The full variable domain, with the rest looked up from reference TRBV7-9 and TRBJ2-7, is DTGVSQNPRHKITKRGQNVTFRCDPISEHNRLYWYRQTLGQGPEFLTYFQNEAQLEKSRLLSDRFSAERPKGSFSTLEIQRTEQGDSAMYLCASSLEGGGRQQYFGPGTRLTVT.

Within the sample, this clone is medium-sized. This chain connects TRBV12-3 or TRBV12-4 to TRBJ1-2; D is undetermined. V shed 3 bases and J shed 7 bases, with 12 bases lying between them. This CDR3 contains 13 residues. CDR3 DNA sequence: TGTGCCAGCAGTTTCATTCTGAGTGGTGGCTACACCTTC. This gives the protein CASSFILSGGYTF.

As concerns this clone: As the CDR3 is not closed by the conserved phenylalanine or tryptophan, this likely results from a read error. This chain links TRBV19 with TRBJ2-6; TRBD2 is a possible D gene (6 bases). Germline loops: CDR1 LNHDA, CDR2 SQIVND (reference sequence). Between the trimmed V and J ends, which lost 4 bases and 3 bases, there was a span of 19 bases. The CDR3 has 18 residues. The CDR3 protein is CASSTSGRRGYGANVLTL. In nucleotides, the CDR3 is TGTGCCAGTAGTACAAGCGGACGGAGGGGCTATGGGGCCAACGTCCTGACTTTA.

This clone was picked up many times. This chain joins TRBV3-1 and TRBJ1-2, with D perhaps TRBD1 (5 bases). V lost 1 base, J lost 7 bases, and 10 bases lay in between. Looked up from germline, CDR1 is LGHDT and CDR2 is YNNKEL (reference sequence). The CDR3 consists of 13 residues. CDR3 DNA: TGTGCCAGCAGCCAAGGGGGGGGTCGTGGCTACACCTTC. As protein: CASSQGGGRGYTF.

This clone was observed many times. V is TRBV6-1 and J is TRBJ2-3; no definite D call. Trimming stripped 2 bases from V and 9 bases from J, with 15 bases between. The CDR3 is 14 residues long. Germline V gene sequence: CDR1 MNHNS, CDR2 SASEGT. The CDR3 loop reads CASSEFILLPTQYF. As DNA, the CDR3 is TGTGCCAGCAGTGAATTTATTCTGTTACCGACGCAGTATTTT.

The gene calls are TRBV20-1 and TRBJ2-2, with TRBD2 matching over 8 bases. Germline CDR1 and CDR2: DFQATT and SNEGSKA (reference sequence). Unmatched junction bases numbered 12, after V lost 2 bases and J lost 7 bases. The CDR3 has 16 residues. Here the CDR3 DNA reads TGCAGTGCTAGAAATGTAGCGGGATTTGAGGTCGGGGAGCTGTTTTTT. Amino acid sequence: CSARNVAGFEVGELFF.

The table lists this clone with a few counts. The chain recombines TRBV15 with TRBJ2-7; weak D call: TRBD1 (5 bases). V dropped 10 bases and J dropped 4 bases, with 17 bases sitting between them. CDR1 and CDR2 (germline): LNHNV, YYDKDF (reference sequence). CDR3 length equals 13 residues. CDR3 residues: CASQDMGQYEQYF. The DNA of the CDR3 is TGTGCCAGTCAGGACATGGGTCAATACGAGCAGTACTTC.

A note on this clone: One end of the junction is discordant with germline, which a read error may explain. The rearrangement uses TRBV15 and TRBJ2-3, with 11 bases lining up with TRBD2. Germline CDR1 is LNHNV and CDR2 is YYDKDF (reference sequence). The CDR3 is made up of 18 amino acids. Written as DNA, the CDR3 is TGTGACACCAGCAGTGGACGCGGTAGCGGGAGGGCAAAGGATACGCAGTATTTT. Translated, it gives CDTSSGRGSGRAKDTQYF.

With respect to this clone: The sample carries other DNA sequences with the same CDR3. The chain joins TRBV7-6 to TRBJ2-7; D is unclear. This CDR3 is 15 amino acids long. CDR1 is SGHVS, CDR2 FNYEAQ, per germline. The V end lost 5 bases, the J end lost 4 bases, and 18 bases lay between the germline ends. The CDR3 is CASSARLAGTYEQYF. Written as DNA, the CDR3 is TGTGCCAGCAGCGCGAGATTGGCAGGAACATACGAGCAGTACTTC.

In this sample, this clone turned up many times. The rearrangement joins TRBV9 to TRBJ1-6; D gene unclear. The CDR3 is 15 amino acids. Germline lookup yields CDR1 SGDLS and CDR2 YYNGEE. The V end lost 4 bases, the J end lost 9 bases, and 17 bases lay between the germline ends. The CDR3 bases are TGTGCCAGCAGCCTAGGCGGAGTATCGGGTTCACCCCTCCACTTT. It translates to CASSLGGVSGSPLHF.

The chain has TRBV11-2 and TRBJ2-1; tentative D call: TRBD2 (5 bases). Per germline, CDR1 SGHAT and CDR2 FQNNGV. V lost 6 bases to trimming and J lost 2 bases, with 14 bases between them. The CDR3 sequence is 15 residues long. DNA of the CDR3: TGTGCCAGCAGGAAGAAAGGGAGTACCTACAATGAGCAGTTCTTC. This sequence encodes CASRKKGSTYNEQFF.

This clone came up once. The rearrangement links TRBV20-1 to TRBJ1-2; no clear D gene. Germline V CDR1 and CDR2: DFQATT, SNEGSKA (reference sequence). V gave up 0 bases and J gave up 4 bases, with 9 bases separating them. The CDR3 contains 13 residues. The CDR3 sequence: CSARDPPSYGYTF. Written as DNA, the CDR3 is TGCAGTGCTAGAGATCCCCCGAGCTATGGCTACACCTTC.

This clone was counted only a few times. V and J are TRBV6-1 and TRBJ1-4, with no clear D. Trimming left V 3 bases short and J 7 bases short, with 9 bases between. Germline lookup yields CDR1 MNHNS and CDR2 SASEGT. CDR3 size: 13 residues. The CDR3 region is CASSDGWAEKLFF. Written as DNA, the CDR3 is TGTGCCAGCAGTGATGGCTGGGCTGAAAAACTGTTTTTT.

The sample holds many counts of this clone. This chain links TRBV20-1 with TRBJ2-4, with 11 bases lining up with TRBD1. This CDR3 is built from 17 residues. The germline CDR1 and CDR2 sequences are DFQATT and SNEGSKA (reference sequence). V lost 0 bases and J lost 2; bases outside the gene matches: 6. CDR3 region: CSARDLDRGLSKNIQYF. DNA of the CDR3: TGCAGTGCTAGAGATTTGGACAGGGGGCTTTCCAAAAACATTCAGTACTTC.